The text below deals with one T cell receptor beta chain. The antigen remains undetermined. Relative to the germline gene, one junction end is altered; a read error may explain this. This sample's RNA came from whole unsorted tissue. This CDR3 is 14 amino acids long. Germline V gene lookup returns CDR1 DFQATT and CDR2 SNEGSKA (reference sequence). This record comes from a study of tumor and adjacent non-tumor tissue in lung cancer. Study overall: There were about 12 adenocarcinoma, a couple of squamous cell carcinoma and 1 small cell lung cancer cases. Study outcomes and limitations: TCR diversity was significantly greater in tumor than normal lung tissue. Top 100 clones took a larger repertoire share in normal lung.

Three rounds of nested PCR, following a modified ARM-PCR protocol, produced the TCRbeta library. MiXCR was run by TCRdb on the multiplex PCR reads, yielding one entry per CDR3 protein. The data contain over 100,000 distinct CDR3 sequences, 75% of them singletons. This receptor was taken from a woman aged 55-70 years with non-small cell lung cancer. What was sequenced was lung tumor tissue. The V call is TRBV20-1, the J call TRBJ2-5; tentatively, D is TRBD1 or TRBD2 (5 bases each). The CDR3: CSARDEALGETQYF. Written as DNA, the CDR3 is TGCAGTGCTAGAGATGAGGCCTTGGGGGAGACCCAATACTTC.